This T cell receptor (beta chain) was captured in a study of control samples from healthy donors and cancer patients. Generated by immunoSEQ multiplex PCR, the TCRdb table keeps only in-frame clones and is missing some. This sample has about 79,000 clones, with 93% found just once. J was trimmed by 5 bases and V by 5 bases; bases with no gene match: 6. Germline V CDR1 and CDR2: LGHNA, YNFKEQ. The CDR3 covers 15 residues. Material for sequencing was PBMCs. The sequence came from a woman between 40 and 55 years old with lung cancer. V gene TRBV4-2 combines with J gene TRBJ2-2; 9 bases agree with TRBD2. The CDR3 nucleotides are TGTGCCAGCAGCTCGGGACTAGCTCGGACCGGGGAGCTGTTTTTT. Residues: CASSSGLARTGELFF.